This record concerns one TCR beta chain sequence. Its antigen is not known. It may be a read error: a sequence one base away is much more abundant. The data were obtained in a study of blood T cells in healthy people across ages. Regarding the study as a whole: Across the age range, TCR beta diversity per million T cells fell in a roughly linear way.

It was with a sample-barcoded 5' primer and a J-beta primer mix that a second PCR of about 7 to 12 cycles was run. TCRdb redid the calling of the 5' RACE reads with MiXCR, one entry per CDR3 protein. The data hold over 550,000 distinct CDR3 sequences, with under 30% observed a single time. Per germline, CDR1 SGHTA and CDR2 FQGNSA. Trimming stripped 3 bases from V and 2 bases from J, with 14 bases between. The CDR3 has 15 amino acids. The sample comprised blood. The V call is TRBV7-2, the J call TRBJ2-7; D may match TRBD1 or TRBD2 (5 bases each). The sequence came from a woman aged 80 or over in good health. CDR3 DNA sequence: TGTGCCAGCAGCTTGGGGACGAGGAGCGCCTACGAGCAGTACTTC. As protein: CASSLGTRSAYEQYF.